These 10 T cell receptor beta chains were sequenced from one sample in a study of cytomegalovirus exposure and HLA in healthy donors. A multiplex PCR was run with 60 Vbeta primers and 13 Jbeta primers. Sequencing used immunoSEQ multiplex PCR; TCRdb keeps in-frame clones, though not all of them. This repertoire shows about 77,000 clones, 78% found once; its top ten account for around 3%. The sample consisted of PBMCs. The receptors stem from a man between 35 and 55 years old in good health and CMV-seronegative.

This chain joins TRBV6-6 and TRBJ2-7; 7 nucleotides align to TRBD1. V lost 5 bases and J lost 3; bases outside the gene matches: 13. This CDR3 region has 16 residues. Germline V lookup: CDR1 MNHNY, CDR2 SVGAGI (reference sequence). CDR3 region: CASSNPAGGIIYEQYF. In DNA, the CDR3 is TGTGCCAGCAGTAACCCAGCAGGGGGTATAATCTACGAGCAGTACTTC.

The chain combines TRBV6-6 with TRBJ1-1; possibly TRBD1 for D (5 bases). CDR1 MNHNY and CDR2 SVGAGI come from the germline V gene (reference sequence). The CDR3 sequence is 15 residues long. V was clipped by 5 bases and J by 2 bases, with 15 bases between them. The CDR3 region is CASSPWAGPNTEAFF. The CDR3 DNA sequence: TGTGCCAGCAGTCCATGGGCAGGGCCCAACACTGAAGCTTTCTTT.

Only a few counts were recorded for this clone. This chain connects TRBV6-5 to TRBJ2-3, with TRBD1 matching 8 bases. Germline-derived CDR1 and CDR2 are MNHEY and SVGAGI. V shed 2 bases and J 3 bases; nucleotides not matched to a gene: 1. There are 14 residues in the CDR3. The CDR3 loop reads CASSYGQGTDTQYF. CDR3 DNA: TGTGCCAGCAGTTACGGACAGGGAACAGATACGCAGTATTTT.

The genes are TRBV7-9 and TRBJ1-5, with D possibly being TRBD1 (6 bases). Germline V gene sequence: CDR1 SEHNR, CDR2 FQNEAQ (reference sequence). CDR3 length equals 15 residues. Trimming pared 1 base from V and 7 bases from J, leaving 14 bases between. CDR3: CASSLDSGGQQPQHF. The CDR3 DNA is TGTGCCAGCAGCTTAGATTCCGGGGGGCAACAGCCCCAGCATTTT.

The chain joins TRBV28 to TRBJ1-6; the D gene is possibly TRBD1 (5 bases). Trimming shortened V by 6 bases and J by 3 bases, and 15 bases separated the two germline ends. This CDR3 region has 16 residues. From germline, CDR1 is MDHEN and CDR2 SYDVKM. The CDR3 nucleotides read TGTGCCAGCAGAGGGGCAGAAGATTTCTATAATTCACCCCTCCACTTT. It is translated as CASRGAEDFYNSPLHF.

V gene TRBV28 combines with J gene TRBJ2-7, with 9 bases fitting TRBD1. CDR1 is MDHEN and CDR2 is SYDVKM in the germline V gene. This CDR3 has 14 amino acids. After removal of 2 bases from V and 7 bases from J, the junction contained 6 bases not matched to a gene. The CDR3 is CASSLGGQGREQYF. DNA of the CDR3: TGTGCCAGCAGTTTAGGCGGACAGGGGCGGGAGCAGTACTTC.

The chain employs TRBV6-5 and TRBJ2-5; TRBD1 aligns across 9 bases. The DNA end is a closer match to TRBJ2-7, so the J assignment may be wrong. This CDR3 is 16 amino acids long. Germline lookup yields CDR1 MNHEY and CDR2 SVGAGI. The CDR3, as DNA: TGTGCCAGCAGTTACTCCGGGACAGGGAACCTCTACGAGCAGTACTTC. It yields the protein CASSYSGTGNLYEQYF.

The chain combines TRBV11-1 with TRBJ2-7; D possibly corresponds to TRBD2 (6 bases). The length of the CDR3 is 15 residues. CDR1 is SGHAT, CDR2 FQDESV, per germline (reference sequence). V gave up 7 bases and J gave up 3 bases, with 19 bases separating them. The CDR3: CASTAGQGVLYEQYF. CDR3 nucleotides: TGTGCCAGCACCGCGGGGCAGGGAGTACTCTACGAGCAGTACTTC. The variable domain in full, completed from reference TRBV11-1 and TRBJ2-7, reads EAEVAQSPRYKITEKSQAVAFWCDPISGHATLYWYRQILGQGPELLVQFQDESVVDDSQLPKDRFSAERLKGVDSTLKIQPAELGDSAMYLCASTAGQGVLYEQYFGPGTRLTVT.

The genes are TRBV6-5 and TRBJ1-1; perhaps TRBD1 as D (5 bases). V lost 6 bases, J lost 4 bases, and 18 bases lay in between. CDR3 length: 15 amino acids. Germline CDR1 is MNHEY and CDR2 is SVGAGI. CDR3 amino acids: CASRPLSLQGTEAFF. CDR3 bases: TGTGCCAGCAGACCCCTGAGCCTTCAGGGCACTGAAGCTTTCTTT.

The chain employs TRBV29-1 and TRBJ1-1; possible D gene TRBD1, 6 bases. The ends were cut back, 5 bases at V and 5 bases at J, with 9 bases in the middle. Per the germline V gene, CDR1 is SQVTM and CDR2 is ANQGSEA. This CDR3 is built from 11 residues. The CDR3 DNA reads as TGCAGCGTTTCGAGGGGGACTGAAGCTTTCTTT. As protein: CSVSRGTEAFF.